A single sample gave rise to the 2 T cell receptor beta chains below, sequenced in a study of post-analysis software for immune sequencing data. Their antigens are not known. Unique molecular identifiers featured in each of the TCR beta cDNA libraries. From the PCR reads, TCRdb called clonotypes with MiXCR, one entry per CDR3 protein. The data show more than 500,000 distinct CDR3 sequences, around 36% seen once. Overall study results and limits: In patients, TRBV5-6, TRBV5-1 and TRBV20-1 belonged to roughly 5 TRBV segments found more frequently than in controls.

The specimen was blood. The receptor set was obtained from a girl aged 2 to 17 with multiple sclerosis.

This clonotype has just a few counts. CDR3 nucleotides: TGTGCCAGCAGCTTAACACCCAGGGCCAACGAGCAGTACTTC. It translates to CASSLTPRANEQYF. The rearrangement uses TRBV11-2 and TRBJ2-7; D may be TRBD1 (5 bases). Germline CDR1 SGHAT, CDR2 FQNNGV. V shed 2 bases and J shed 5 bases, with 13 bases lying between them. The CDR3 has 14 residues.

CDR3: CASSWTEKNIQYF. In DNA, the CDR3 is TGTGCCAGCAGCTGGACTGAGAAAAACATTCAGTACTTC. The gene calls are TRBV6-1 and TRBJ2-4; possibly TRBD2 for D (5 bases). The germline V and J ends were trimmed by 6 bases and 4 bases, with 10 bases remaining between them. Looked up from germline, CDR1 is MNHNS and CDR2 is SASEGT. This CDR3 contains 13 residues.